This entry features one TCR beta chain sequence. Per the germline V gene, CDR1 is KGHSH and CDR2 is LQKENI. The CDR3 runs 18 residues. J lost 0 bases, V lost 0 bases, and 5 bases had no gene match. The table came from immunoSEQ multiplex PCR; TCRdb's copy has only in-frame clones and leaves some out. The sample includes some 220,000 clones, about 83% of them seen just once. This sample stems from a study of blood T cell repertoires in COVID-19. Sequencing was carried out using peripheral blood. This receptor was taken from a woman aged 25 to 39 with COVID-19, enrolled during active disease. V is TRBV18 and J is TRBJ1-3; 10 bases match TRBD1. The CDR3 spells CASSPPGQGLISGNTIYF. As DNA, the CDR3 is TGTGCCAGCTCACCACCGGGACAGGGGCTAATCTCTGGAAACACCATATATTTT.